This T cell receptor beta chain was retrieved from a study of blood T cells in healthy people across ages. Together with a sample-barcoded 5' primer, a J-beta primer mix was included in a second PCR lasting about 7 to 12 cycles. TCRdb reanalysed the 5' RACE reads using MiXCR and keeps one entry per CDR3 protein. The table lists approximately 1,000,000 distinct CDR3 sequences, more than 30% of them singletons. The extraction recovered at least 6 micrograms of total RNA per sample. Study-wide results and limits: Naive and antigen-experienced cells were not separated, limiting conclusive comparison.

In its sample, this clonotype was seen a few times. Its specificity is not known. The germline gives CDR1 LGHNA, CDR2 YSLEER. Trimming removed 0 bases from V and 0 bases from J, with 9 bases in between. The CDR3 contains 15 residues. The chain carries TRBV4-3 and TRBJ2-7; D unclear. The sample comprised blood. The source is a man aged 18 to 35 in good health. The CDR3 coding sequence is TGCGCCAGCAGCCAAGATCGGCACAGCTCCTACGAGCAGTACTTC. It encodes CASSQDRHSSYEQYF.